This T cell receptor (beta chain) came from a study of shared clonotypes between healthy human individuals. Produced via immunoSEQ multiplex PCR; TCRdb's table is partial and in-frame only. Of hundreds of thousands of clones detected, around 96% appear once; the ten largest clones hold about 0.12%. The CDR3 consists of 16 residues. CDR1 and CDR2 (germline): SGHVS, FQNEAQ. The germline V and J ends were trimmed by 3 bases and 4 bases, with 19 bases remaining between them. The naive CD8 subset, CD45RO-negative cells positively selected for CCR7, excluded terminally differentiated effector memory CD45RA+ cells.

The source of this sequence is a woman in her 30s in good health. Sequenced sample: naive CD8+ T cells sorted from blood. The chain employs TRBV7-8 and TRBJ2-7; D is possibly TRBD2 (6 bases). The CDR3: CASSLRTMAIRYEQYF. The DNA of the CDR3 is TGTGCCAGCAGCTTGAGGACTATGGCGATCCGGTACGAGCAGTACTTC.